Each of the 26 T cell receptor beta chains below was sequenced from the same sample in a study of cytomegalovirus exposure and HLA in healthy donors (dated by TCRdb to 2015 to 2018). Library preparation used the immunoSEQ multiplex PCR assay. A mixture of 60 forward primers for TCR Vbeta segments and 13 reverse primers for TCR Jbeta segments was used in the multiplex PCR. Sourced from immuneACCESS, this table was stored by TCRdb with only in-frame sequences that have V and J called. A share of the clones is absent; for the studies checked, an unresolved V gene accounts for under half, and the remainder has no known explanation. In this sample the table shows under 150,000 clones, 80% of which occur a single time. The ten largest clones represent about 2.4% of the sample. The sequenced material came from PBMCs. These TCRs come from a man aged 45 to 65 in good health and CMV-seronegative.

The rearrangement links TRBV19 to TRBJ2-7, with 8 bases that match TRBD1. V lost 3 bases and J lost 3; bases outside the gene matches: 10. CDR1 is LNHDA and CDR2 is SQIVND in the germline V gene (reference sequence). The CDR3 loop spans 16 amino acids. CDR3 amino acids: CASSIDWQGAVYEQYF. The CDR3 DNA is TGTGCCAGTAGTATCGATTGGCAGGGGGCTGTCTACGAGCAGTACTTC.

In this sample, this clone turned up a few times. The chain joins TRBV19 to TRBJ1-2; weak D call: TRBD1 (6 bases). Germline V gene sequence: CDR1 LNHDA, CDR2 SQIVND (reference sequence). The CDR3 covers 15 residues. V was shortened by 5 bases and J by 3 bases, with 16 bases between the two germline ends. In DNA, the CDR3 is TGTGCCAGTAGTCCGAGATCAGGGGCGGACTATGGCTACACCTTC. It encodes CASSPRSGADYGYTF.

This clone appeared a few times. The V call is TRBV7-9, the J call TRBJ1-6; 9 nucleotides match TRBD1. The ends lost 1 base at V and 6 bases at J; junction bases unmatched: 1. Germline V gives CDR1 SEHNR, CDR2 FQNEAQ (reference sequence). This CDR3 region has 15 residues. Here the CDR3 DNA reads TGTGCCAGCAGCTTAGGGGACAGGGCTAATTCACCCCTCCACTTT. It yields the protein CASSLGDRANSPLHF.

The V call is TRBV18, the J call TRBJ1-1; D ambiguous. The CDR3 contains 14 residues. The germline V gene encodes CDR1 KGHSH and CDR2 LQKENI. V lost 3 bases, J lost 1 base, and 9 bases lay in between. In DNA form, the CDR3 reads TGTGCCAGCTCACCGGTATCAGAGAACACTGAAGCTTTCTTT. Protein sequence: CASSPVSENTEAFF.

In its sample, this clone was seen once. V usage is TRBV27 and J usage is TRBJ1-1; tentative D call: TRBD1 (5 bases). The CDR3 spans 14 residues. V lost 6 bases and J 3 bases, leaving 14 bases between the germline ends. Looked up from germline, CDR1 is MNHEY and CDR2 is SMNVEV (reference sequence). The CDR3 protein is CASSPRGVDTEAFF. The DNA for the CDR3 is TGTGCCAGCAGCCCCCGGGGGGTGGACACTGAAGCTTTCTTT.

This clone was found a few times. V is TRBV2 and J is TRBJ1-1, with a tentative D call TRBD1 (5 bases). The CDR3 has 13 residues. V was pared by 4 bases and J by 2 bases, with 8 bases between. Germline assignment: CDR1 SNHLY and CDR2 FYNNEI. CDR3 loop: CASSVGGNTEAFF. CDR3 DNA sequence: TGTGCCAGCAGTGTGGGGGGAAACACTGAAGCTTTCTTT.

This clone was detected a few times. The genes are TRBV6-1 and TRBJ2-1, with TRBD1 matching 9 bases. The CDR3 extends over 14 amino acids. Germline-derived CDR1 and CDR2 are MNHNS and SASEGT. V lost 5 bases and J lost 5; bases outside the gene matches: 4. The CDR3 loop reads CASSTRTGDNEQFF. CDR3 in DNA: TGTGCCAGCAGTACCCGGACAGGGGACAATGAGCAGTTCTTC.

V usage is TRBV27 and J usage is TRBJ2-5, with 10 bases matching TRBD1. The germline gives CDR1 MNHEY, CDR2 SMNVEV (reference sequence). Trimming at V came to 4 bases and at J to 0 bases, leaving 5 bases not matched to a gene. The CDR3 spans 16 residues. This CDR3 is CASSSRTGGNQETQYF. Written as DNA, the CDR3 is TGTGCCAGCAGTTCCCGGACAGGGGGGAACCAAGAGACCCAGTACTTC.

This sequence joins TRBV11-2 and TRBJ2-2, with D possibly being TRBD1 (6 bases). Deletions cut 4 bases from V and 0 bases from J, with 18 bases between. The CDR3 is 18 amino acids. CDR1 and CDR2 (germline): SGHAT, FQNNGV. CDR3 loop: CASSSKQGRGSNTGELFF. The CDR3 DNA reads TGTGCCAGCAGCTCGAAACAGGGCCGTGGGTCGAACACCGGGGAGCTGTTTTTT. The full variable domain, in which reference TRBV11-2 and TRBJ2-2 provide the parts outside the CDR3, is EAGVAQSPRYKIIEKRQSVAFWCNPISGHATLYWYQQILGQGPKLLIQFQNNGVVDDSQLPKDRFSAERLKGVDSTLKIQPAKLEDSAVYLCASSSKQGRGSNTGELFFGEGSRLTVL.

About this clone itself: Distinct nucleotide sequences in the sample also encode this CDR3. V usage is TRBV18 and J usage is TRBJ1-1, with D maybe TRBD1 (6 bases). This CDR3 is 13 amino acids long. The V end lost 3 bases, the J end lost 4 bases, and 9 bases lay between the germline ends. Germline CDR1 KGHSH, CDR2 LQKENI. CDR3 in amino acids: CASSPDRGTEAFF. As DNA, the CDR3 is TGTGCCAGCTCACCGGACAGAGGCACTGAAGCTTTCTTT.

The CDR3 loop reads CASSSPSGTGNNEQFF. The CDR3, as DNA: TGTGCCAGCAGCTCTCCCTCCGGGACAGGGAACAATGAGCAGTTCTTC. The chain links TRBV5-4 to TRBJ2-1, with 9 bases lining up with TRBD1. The CDR3 length is 16 residues. Germline lookup yields CDR1 SGHNT and CDR2 YYREEE (reference sequence). V trimming: 3 bases; J trimming: 5 bases; junction bases outside the gene matches: 9.

This clone showed up just a few times. The chain employs TRBV28 and TRBJ2-1; 10 bases align to TRBD1. J was trimmed by 9 bases and V by 6 bases; bases with no gene match: 5. This CDR3 is built from 13 residues. Germline-derived CDR1 and CDR2 are MDHEN and SYDVKM. CDR3 region: CASRRQGAGEQFF. The CDR3 coding sequence is TGTGCCAGCAGGCGACAGGGGGCGGGTGAGCAGTTCTTC. Using reference TRBV28 and TRBJ2-1 for the parts outside the CDR3, the full variable domain is DVKVTQSSRYLVKRTGEKVFLECVQDMDHENMFWYRQDPGLGLRLIYFSYDVKMKEKGDIPEGYSVSREKKERFSLILESASTNQTSMYLCASRRQGAGEQFFGPGTRLTVL.

The J gene is TRBJ1-1, the V gene TRBV5-1; 11 bases are shared with TRBD1. This CDR3 contains 15 residues. The germline V gene has CDR1 SGHRS and CDR2 YFSETQ. Unmatched junction bases numbered 7, after V lost 4 bases and J lost 5 bases. Written as DNA, the CDR3 is TGCGCCAGCAGCCCTCCCGGGGACAGGGGGACTGAAGCTTTCTTT. It yields the protein CASSPPGDRGTEAFF. Drawing the rest from reference TRBV5-1 and TRBJ1-1, the complete variable domain is KAGVTQTPRYLIKTRGQQVTLSCSPISGHRSVSWYQQTPGQGLQFLFEYFSETQRNKGNFPGRFSGRQFSNSRSEMNVSTLELGDSALYLCASSPPGDRGTEAFFGQGTRLTVV.

As for this clone: A read error may account for a junction end that differs from germline. The V gene is TRBV13, the J gene TRBJ2-7, with a possible D match to TRBD2 (7 bases). The CDR3 covers 13 residues. Germline V lookup: CDR1 PRHDT, CDR2 FYEKMQ (reference sequence). This CDR3 is CASSVGGGYEQYF. The CDR3, as DNA: TGTGCCAGCAGCGTAGGGGGGGGATACGAGCAGTACTTC. Full variable domain (rest looked up from reference TRBV13 and TRBJ2-7): AAGVIQSPRHLIKEKRETATLKCYPIPRHDTVYWYQQGPGQDPQFLISFYEKMQSDKGSIPDRFSAQQFSDYHSELNMSSLELGDSALYFCASSVGGGYEQYFGPGTRLTVT.

The J gene is TRBJ1-2, the V gene TRBV7-2; 9 bases fit TRBD1. CDR1 is SGHTA and CDR2 is FQGNSA in the germline V gene. The CDR3 runs to 16 residues. V was clipped by 5 bases and J by 3 bases; unmatched bases: 10. CDR3 coding DNA: TGTGCCAGCAGCAAACAAACAGGGGGCGCGGACTATGGCTACACCTTC. Translation: CASSKQTGGADYGYTF.

V is TRBV25-1 and J is TRBJ2-7; 8 bases fit TRBD2. Germline V gene sequence: CDR1 MGHDK, CDR2 SYGVNS. The CDR3 runs to 14 residues. The V segment lost 4 bases and the J segment 2 bases; nucleotides outside the gene matches: 4. This chain's CDR3 is CASSGSGETYEQYF. CDR3 sequence (DNA): TGTGCCAGCAGTGGTAGCGGGGAAACCTACGAGCAGTACTTC.

This chain joins TRBV5-6 and TRBJ1-4; 9 nucleotides match TRBD1. The V and J ends lost 9 bases and 10 bases, in that order; junction bases with no gene match: 28. Germline values: CDR1 SGHDT, CDR2 YYEEEE. The CDR3 loop spans 19 amino acids. The CDR3 here is CAKSSLDKPPGQGMRKLFF. DNA of the CDR3: TGTGCCAAGAGCAGCTTGGATAAACCCCCGGGACAGGGAATGAGAAAACTGTTTTTT. Based on the CDR3 plus reference TRBV5-6 and TRBJ1-4, the full variable domain is DAGVTQSPTHLIKTRGQQVTLRCSPKSGHDTVSWYQQALGQGPQFIFQYYEEEERQRGNFPDRFSGHQFPNYSSELNVNALLLGDSALYLCAKSSLDKPPGQGMRKLFFGSGTQLSVL.

This clone came up a few times. CDR3 region: CASSRQDADEQYF. As DNA, the CDR3 is TGTGCCAGTAGCAGACAGGACGCGGACGAGCAGTACTTC. The rearrangement uses TRBV19 and TRBJ2-7, with a tentative D call TRBD1 (6 bases). V was trimmed by 6 bases and J by 5 bases, leaving 14 bases between them. Germline CDR1 is LNHDA and CDR2 is SQIVND (reference sequence). The CDR3 covers 13 residues.

The chain is built from TRBV11-1 and TRBJ2-7, with D uncertain. CDR3 length equals 14 residues. Deletions cut 2 bases from V and 0 bases from J, with 8 bases between. Germline V gene data show CDR1 as SGHAT and CDR2 as FQDESV (reference sequence). This chain's CDR3 is CASSLSDSSYEQYF. The CDR3, as DNA: TGTGCCAGCAGCTTAAGCGACTCCTCCTACGAGCAGTACTTC. The full variable domain, completed using reference TRBV11-1 and TRBJ2-7, is EAEVAQSPRYKITEKSQAVAFWCDPISGHATLYWYRQILGQGPELLVQFQDESVVDDSQLPKDRFSAERLKGVDSTLKIQPAELGDSAMYLCASSLSDSSYEQYFGPGTRLTVT.

V gene TRBV7-2 combines with J gene TRBJ1-1, with D maybe TRBD1 (5 bases). Trimming took 5 bases from V and 2 from J, leaving 12 bases between them. The CDR3 is 14 amino acids. CDR1 is SGHTA, CDR2 FQGNSA, per germline. In nucleotides, the CDR3 is TGTGCCAGCAGCATAGGACAATTCAACACTGAAGCTTTCTTT. It yields the protein CASSIGQFNTEAFF.

The chain employs TRBV7-2 and TRBJ1-1, with 7 bases matching TRBD1. The CDR3 is 15 residues long. The germline CDR1 and CDR2 sequences are SGHTA and FQGNSA. J lost 6 bases, V lost 1 base, and 8 bases had no gene match. Written as DNA, the CDR3 is TGTGCCAGCAGCTTAGGTTCAGGGGGTCGCGCTGAAGCTTTCTTT. Amino acid sequence: CASSLGSGGRAEAFF. The full variable domain, rest sourced from reference TRBV7-2 and TRBJ1-1, is GAGVSQSPSNKVTEKGKDVELRCDPISGHTALYWYRQSLGQGLEFLIYFQGNSAPDKSGLPSDRFSAERTGGSVSTLTIQRTQQEDSAVYLCASSLGSGGRAEAFFGQGTRLTVV.

This chain uses TRBV2 with TRBJ2-2; 7 nucleotides align to TRBD1. Germline V CDR1 and CDR2: SNHLY, FYNNEI. V trimming: 2 bases; J trimming: 13 bases; junction bases outside the gene matches: 19. This CDR3 is 17 amino acids long. The CDR3 bases are TGTGCCAGCAGTGAAAAGATCCGGGACAGTGGACAAGAAGGGCTGTTTTTT. Its protein is CASSEKIRDSGQEGLFF.

The chain uses TRBV5-8 and TRBJ1-2; 7 bases are a match to TRBD1. The trim removed 3 bases at V and 4 bases at J, leaving 6 bases unmatched. The CDR3 loop spans 14 amino acids. The germline V gene has CDR1 SGHTS and CDR2 YDEGEE. The CDR3 DNA is TGTGCCAGCAGCTACTACAGGGGCGGCTATGGCTACACCTTC. It codes for CASSYYRGGYGYTF. Filled out from reference TRBV5-8 and TRBJ1-2, the complete variable domain reads EAGVTQSPTHLIKTRGQQATLRCSPISGHTSVYWYQQALGLGLQFLLWYDEGEERNRGNFPPRFSGRQFPNYSSELNVNALELEDSALYLCASSYYRGGYGYTFGSGTRLTVV.

The V and J genes are TRBV5-1 and TRBJ1-2; D remains ambiguous. The CDR3 runs 13 residues. V was trimmed by 5 bases and J by 4 bases, leaving 12 bases between them. Germline CDR1 SGHRS, CDR2 YFSETQ. CDR3 coding DNA: TGCGCCAGCAGTCCAGACAAGGCCTATGGCTACACCTTC. Amino acid sequence: CASSPDKAYGYTF.

The V and J genes are TRBV5-1 and TRBJ2-7; 9 bases are a match to TRBD1. V was pared by 0 bases and J by 5 bases, with 3 bases of the junction left unmatched. Germline V gene lookup returns CDR1 SGHRS and CDR2 YFSETQ. The CDR3 loop spans 14 amino acids. The CDR3 DNA is TGCGCCAGCAGCTTGGAAGGACAGGGGAACGAGCAGTACTTC. Its protein product is CASSLEGQGNEQYF.

This rearrangement joins TRBV18 to TRBJ2-7; D gene ambiguous. The germline CDR1 and CDR2 sequences are KGHSH and LQKENI. Trimming cost V 3 bases and J 7 bases, with 16 bases left between them. The CDR3 runs 14 residues. The CDR3 spells CASSPAVTLVEQYF. The CDR3 DNA reads TGTGCCAGCTCACCGGCGGTAACTTTAGTAGAGCAGTACTTC.